Listed here are 20 T cell receptor beta chains from one sample, sequenced in a study of human T cells and chemical hapten exposure. TCRdb re-analysed the RACE reads in MiXCR, keeping a single row per CDR3 protein. The sample lists about 74,000 distinct CDR3 sequences; 32% were seen once. Time point denoted: patch test 1, 2 weeks after DPC sensitization. Noted treatment: therapeutic diphenylcyclopropenone sensitization with weekly scalp DPC. Source: whole blood, taken in connection with sensitization to the hapten diphenylcyclopropenone (DPC). These receptors were collected from a man aged 40-55 years with alopecia areata. Some clones in this sample may be carry-over from other donors' samples.

This clonotype has more than one count but fewer than ten. The rearrangement links TRBV27 to TRBJ2-1; the D gene could be TRBD1 or TRBD2 (5 bases each). The CDR3 contains 14 residues. Germline lookup yields CDR1 MNHEY and CDR2 SMNVEV (reference sequence). V dropped 2 bases and J dropped 10 bases, with 15 bases sitting between them. CDR3 sequence reads: CASSLTSAEGEQFF. The CDR3 nucleotides read TGTGCCAGCAGTTTAACCTCCGCAGAGGGGGAGCAGTTCTTC.

The chain links TRBV6-5 to TRBJ2-1, with D possibly being TRBD2 (5 bases). Per germline, CDR1 MNHEY and CDR2 SVGAGI. V shed 6 bases and J shed 9 bases, with 21 bases lying between them. This CDR3 has 15 amino acids. The CDR3 is CASRTPSSPWGEQFF. The CDR3 DNA reads as TGTGCCAGCAGGACGCCCTCTAGCCCCTGGGGTGAGCAGTTCTTC.

The chain joins TRBV12-3 or TRBV12-4 to TRBJ2-5, with TRBD2 matching 15 bases. Trimming took 5 bases from V and 4 from J; bases not matched to a gene: 14. CDR3 length: 19 residues. CDR3 bases: TGTGCCAGCAGTCCCAACTTGGGACTAGCGGGAGGAAGGGGAGAGACCCAGTACTTC. This gives the protein CASSPNLGLAGGRGETQYF.

This clonotype has a handful of counts. The J gene is TRBJ2-5, the V gene TRBV5-1; TRBD1 or TRBD2 may be the D gene (5 bases each). Germline assignment: CDR1 SGHRS and CDR2 YFSETQ. CDR3 size: 15 residues. Trimming pared 0 bases from V and 3 bases from J, leaving 12 bases between. This chain's CDR3 is CASSLVAGREETQYF. CDR3 nucleotide sequence: TGCGCCAGCAGCTTGGTTGCAGGGAGAGAAGAGACCCAGTACTTC.

The table lists this clonotype with a few counts. The chain joins TRBV11-2 to TRBJ2-4; 8 nucleotides align to TRBD1. The J segment lost 2 bases and the V segment lost 2 bases, leaving 8 bases of the junction unmatched. The germline gives CDR1 SGHAT, CDR2 FQNNGV. The CDR3 totals 17 residues. CDR3 nucleotide sequence: TGTGCCAGCAGCTTAAGGATAGGACAGGGAACCAAAAACATTCAGTACTTC. Its translation is CASSLRIGQGTKNIQYF.

The table lists this clonotype with a few counts. The chain is built from TRBV7-8 and TRBJ2-2; 8 nucleotides agree with TRBD1. Trimming cost V 5 bases and J 3 bases; bases outside gene matches: 5. CDR3 length equals 15 residues. The germline CDR1 and CDR2 sequences are SGHVS and FQNEAQ. DNA for the CDR3: TGTGCCAGCAGCCCGGACAGGGTATACACCGGGGAGCTGTTTTTT. It codes for CASSPDRVYTGELFF.

J is TRBJ1-1 and V is TRBV28; D is unresolved. V was trimmed by 10 bases and J by 7 bases, leaving 16 bases between them. This CDR3 spans 12 amino acids. CDR1 is MDHEN and CDR2 is SYDVKM in the germline V gene. In nucleotides, the CDR3 is TGTGCCATTGAAAAGGGAGGCTTTGAAGCTTTCTTT. This codes for CAIEKGGFEAFF.

This chain uses TRBV18 with TRBJ1-1; 9 bases are a match to TRBD1. The length of the CDR3 is 15 residues. The junction had 7 bases not matched to a gene; V was cut back by 3 bases and J by 5 bases. The V gene's germline CDR1 is KGHSH and CDR2 LQKENI. This chain's CDR3 is CASSPGQGTRTEAFF. The CDR3 nucleotides read TGTGCCAGCTCACCCGGACAGGGGACGAGGACTGAAGCTTTCTTT.

CDR3 coding DNA: TGTGCCAGCAGTCAACTAGCGGGAGTCGGGAATGAGCAGTTCTTC. Translating it yields CASSQLAGVGNEQFF. J is TRBJ2-1 and V is TRBV6-5, with TRBD2 matching over 11 bases. The V and J ends lost 5 bases and 7 bases, in that order; junction bases with no gene match: 7. Germline V gene data show CDR1 as MNHEY and CDR2 as SVGAGI. The CDR3 length is 15 residues.

This clonotype was seen only a few times. J is TRBJ1-4 and V is TRBV5-1, with D perhaps TRBD1 (5 bases). Germline V gives CDR1 SGHRS, CDR2 YFSETQ. The V end was cut by 4 bases, the J end by 8 bases, with 24 bases between. The CDR3 has 17 amino acids. CDR3 amino acids: CASSPGLVPGGGEKLFF. In nucleotides, the CDR3 is TGCGCCAGCAGCCCCGGTTTGGTCCCCGGGGGGGGAGAAAAACTGTTTTTT.

This clonotype turned up a few times. V and J are TRBV2 and TRBJ2-7; TRBD2 aligns across 7 bases. The CDR3 has 13 amino acids. In germline, CDR1 is SNHLY, CDR2 FYNNEI. J gave up 5 bases and V 6 bases, and 7 bases lay outside the gene matches. DNA of the CDR3: TGTGCCAGCAGGGACGATAGCGGGCACGAGCAGTACTTC. Translation gives CASRDDSGHEQYF.

CDR3 amino acids: CASQRWPREQYF. The CDR3 bases are TGTGCCAGCCAGAGGTGGCCCAGGGAGCAGTACTTC. J is TRBJ2-7 and V is TRBV12-3 or TRBV12-4; D gene ambiguous. The CDR3 has 12 amino acids. V gave up 8 bases and J gave up 7 bases, with 15 bases separating them.

The chain uses TRBV12-3 or TRBV12-4 and TRBJ2-7, with TRBD1 matching 7 bases. V lost 6 bases, J lost 5 bases, and 13 bases stayed unmatched. CDR3 length: 15 amino acids. The CDR3 spells CASSGPGTAPNEQYF. As DNA, the CDR3 is TGTGCCAGCAGCGGGCCCGGGACAGCGCCTAACGAGCAGTACTTC.

This clonotype has more than one count but fewer than ten. V usage is TRBV4-2 and J usage is TRBJ1-3; D remains ambiguous. Trimming removed 3 bases from V and 1 base from J, with 13 bases in between. Germline V gene lookup returns CDR1 LGHNA and CDR2 YNFKEQ. CDR3 size: 16 residues. DNA of the CDR3: TGTGCCAGCAGCCAGGCCGTCCGGGGATCTGGAAACACCATATATTTT. This codes for CASSQAVRGSGNTIYF.

V is TRBV29-1 and J is TRBJ1-1, with 12 positions matching TRBD1. The CDR3 has 13 amino acids. The germline gives CDR1 SQVTM, CDR2 ANQGSEA. Trimming took 7 bases from V and 3 from J; bases not matched to a gene: 3. The CDR3 sequence: CSGDRGQDTEAFF. CDR3 sequence (DNA): TGCAGCGGGGACAGGGGGCAGGACACTGAAGCTTTCTTT.

As for this clonotype: One end of the junction is discordant with germline, which a read error may explain. The genes are TRBV5-5 and TRBJ1-1; D is ambiguous. The germline gives CDR1 SGHKS, CDR2 YYEKEE (reference sequence). The CDR3 contains 14 residues. CDR3 bases: TGTGCCAGCACCTTGATTCACCAGGTGACTGAAGCTTTCTTT. It is translated as CASTLIHQVTEAFF.

This clonotype was seen once. The chain employs TRBV6-5 and TRBJ1-5, with D maybe TRBD1 (6 bases). The CDR3 is 14 amino acids. Germline CDR1 is MNHEY and CDR2 is SVGAGI. Trimming took off 0 bases at V and 6 bases at J, with 9 bases between the two ends. The CDR3 spells CASSYSWGAQPQHF. Here the CDR3 DNA reads TGTGCCAGCAGTTACTCCTGGGGGGCTCAGCCCCAGCATTTT.

This clonotype was detected only a few times. V usage is TRBV2 and J usage is TRBJ2-7; tentative D call: TRBD2 (6 bases). The germline V gene has CDR1 SNHLY and CDR2 FYNNEI. V was trimmed by 1 base and J by 6 bases, leaving 13 bases between them. This CDR3 is 14 amino acids long. This CDR3 reads CASSEVWRDSEQYF. The CDR3 bases are TGTGCCAGCAGTGAAGTATGGCGGGATTCCGAGCAGTACTTC.

V and J are TRBV28 and TRBJ1-5; tentatively, D is TRBD1 (5 bases). Germline lookup yields CDR1 MDHEN and CDR2 SYDVKM. Trimming shortened V by 7 bases and J by 6 bases, and 16 bases separated the two germline ends. The CDR3 extends over 14 amino acids. CDR3 in amino acids: CASIQAGPGQPQHF. The CDR3 region has the DNA TGTGCCAGCATTCAGGCAGGGCCGGGTCAGCCCCAGCATTTT.

V is TRBV20-1 and J is TRBJ2-3; a weak D match, TRBD2 (5 bases). CDR1 and CDR2 (germline): DFQATT, SNEGSKA (reference sequence). V lost 2 bases, J lost 0 bases, and 15 bases lay in between. This CDR3 is built from 16 residues. Here the CDR3 reads CSARTRGATSTDTQYF. The DNA of the CDR3 is TGCAGTGCTAGAACCCGGGGTGCTACTAGCACAGATACGCAGTATTTT.